This entry concerns a single TCR beta chain. Clones were read by immunoSEQ multiplex PCR, and TCRdb kept only the in-frame ones, dropping some. The data hold over 140,000 clones, with over 60% observed a single time. The data are from a study of blood T cell repertoires in COVID-19. Individuals aged about 18 to 89 years were recruited from 24 US areas. Specimen: PBMCs or T cells enriched from blood (not recorded which). The TCR comes from a woman between 50 and 59 years old who had recovered from COVID-19.

The CDR3 region is CASSLGGLAGRVSYNEQFF. The CDR3 coding sequence is TGTGCCAGCAGCTTGGGAGGACTAGCGGGGCGAGTTTCCTACAATGAGCAGTTCTTC. V usage is TRBV5-4 and J usage is TRBJ2-1; 12 bases align to TRBD2. V dropped 0 bases and J dropped 1; count of bases not matched to a gene: 8. The V gene's germline CDR1 is SGHNT and CDR2 YYREEE (reference sequence). The CDR3 has 19 amino acids. Full variable domain (outside the CDR3, taken from reference TRBV5-4 and TRBJ2-1): ETGVTQSPTHLIKTRGQQVTLRCSSQSGHNTVSWYQQALGQGPQFIFQYYREEENGRGNFPPRFSGLQFPNYSSELNVNALELDDSALYLCASSLGGLAGRVSYNEQFFGPGTRLTVL.